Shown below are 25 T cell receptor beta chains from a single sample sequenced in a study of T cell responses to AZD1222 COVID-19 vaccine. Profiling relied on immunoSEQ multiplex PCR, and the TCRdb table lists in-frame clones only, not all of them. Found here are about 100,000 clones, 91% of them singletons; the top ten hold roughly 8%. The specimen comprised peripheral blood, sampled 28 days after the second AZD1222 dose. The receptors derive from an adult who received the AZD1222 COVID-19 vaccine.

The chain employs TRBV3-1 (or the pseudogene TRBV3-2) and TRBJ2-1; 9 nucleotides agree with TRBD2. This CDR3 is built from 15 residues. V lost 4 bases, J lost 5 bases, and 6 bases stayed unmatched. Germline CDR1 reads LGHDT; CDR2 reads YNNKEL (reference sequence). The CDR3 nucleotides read TGTGCCAGCAGCCTTCTAGCGGGACCCAACAATGAGCAGTTCTTC. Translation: CASSLLAGPNNEQFF.

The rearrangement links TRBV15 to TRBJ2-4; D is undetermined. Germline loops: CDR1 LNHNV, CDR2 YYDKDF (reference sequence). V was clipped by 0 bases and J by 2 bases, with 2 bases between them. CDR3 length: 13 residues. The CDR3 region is CATSRDTKNIQYF. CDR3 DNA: TGTGCCACCAGCAGAGACACCAAAAACATTCAGTACTTC.

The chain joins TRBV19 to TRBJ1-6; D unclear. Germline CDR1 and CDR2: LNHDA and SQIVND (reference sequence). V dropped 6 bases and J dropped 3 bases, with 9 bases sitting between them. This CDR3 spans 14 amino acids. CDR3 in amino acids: CASSDQNYNSPLHF. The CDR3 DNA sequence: TGTGCCAGTAGCGACCAGAACTATAATTCACCCCTCCACTTT.

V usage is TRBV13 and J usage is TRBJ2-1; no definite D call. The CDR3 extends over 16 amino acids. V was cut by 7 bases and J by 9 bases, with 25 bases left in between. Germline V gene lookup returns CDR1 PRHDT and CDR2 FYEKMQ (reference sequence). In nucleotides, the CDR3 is TGTGCCAGCATACTGGCCCCGGGCGCTTGGCCTTCTGAGCAGTTCTTC. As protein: CASILAPGAWPSEQFF.

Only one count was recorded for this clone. CDR3 coding DNA: TGTGCCAGCAGTTTATCGAGGGGGTCACAAGAGACCCAGTACTTC. Protein sequence: CASSLSRGSQETQYF. This chain uses TRBV27 with TRBJ2-5, with D perhaps TRBD1 (6 bases). Trimming took off 0 bases at V and 2 bases at J, with 10 bases between the two ends. CDR1 and CDR2 (germline): MNHEY, SMNVEV (reference sequence). The CDR3 runs to 15 residues.

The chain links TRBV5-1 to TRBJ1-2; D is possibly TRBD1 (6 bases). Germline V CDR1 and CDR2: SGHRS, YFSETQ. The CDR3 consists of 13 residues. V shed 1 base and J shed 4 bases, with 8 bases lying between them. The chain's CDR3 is CASSLMDSYGYTF. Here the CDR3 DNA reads TGCGCCAGCAGCTTGATGGACAGCTATGGCTACACCTTC.

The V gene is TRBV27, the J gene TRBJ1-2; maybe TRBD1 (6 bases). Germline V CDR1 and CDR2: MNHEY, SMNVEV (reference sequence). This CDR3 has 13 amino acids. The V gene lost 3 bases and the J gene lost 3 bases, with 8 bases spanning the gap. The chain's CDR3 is CASSLGADYGYTF. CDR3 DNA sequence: TGTGCCAGCAGTTTGGGGGCGGACTATGGCTACACCTTC.

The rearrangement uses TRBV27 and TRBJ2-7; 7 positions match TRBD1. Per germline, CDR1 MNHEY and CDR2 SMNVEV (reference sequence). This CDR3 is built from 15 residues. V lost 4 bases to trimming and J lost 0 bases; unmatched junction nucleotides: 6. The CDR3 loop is CASSSRQGSSYEQYF. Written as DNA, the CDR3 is TGTGCCAGCAGTTCTCGACAGGGCAGCTCCTACGAGCAGTACTTC.

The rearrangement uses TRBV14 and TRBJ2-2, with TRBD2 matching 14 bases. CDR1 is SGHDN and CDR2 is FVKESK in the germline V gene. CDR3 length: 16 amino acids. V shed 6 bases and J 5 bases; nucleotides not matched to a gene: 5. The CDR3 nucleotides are TGTGCCAGCAGTAGGCGACTAGCGGGAGGGACCGGGGAGCTGTTTTTT. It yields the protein CASSRRLAGGTGELFF.

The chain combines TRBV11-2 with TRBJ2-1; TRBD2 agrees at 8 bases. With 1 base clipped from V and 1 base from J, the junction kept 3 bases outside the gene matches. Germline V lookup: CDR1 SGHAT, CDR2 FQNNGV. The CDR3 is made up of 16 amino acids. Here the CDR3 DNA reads TGTGCCAGCAGCTTAGGAGGCGGGGGGTCCTACAATGAGCAGTTCTTC. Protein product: CASSLGGGGSYNEQFF.

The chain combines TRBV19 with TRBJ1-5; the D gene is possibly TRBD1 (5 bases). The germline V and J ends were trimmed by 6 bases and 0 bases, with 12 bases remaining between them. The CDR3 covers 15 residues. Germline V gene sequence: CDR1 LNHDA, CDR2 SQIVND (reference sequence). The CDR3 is CASRRGPNSNQPQHF. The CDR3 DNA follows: TGTGCCAGTAGGAGGGGACCAAATAGCAATCAGCCCCAGCATTTT.

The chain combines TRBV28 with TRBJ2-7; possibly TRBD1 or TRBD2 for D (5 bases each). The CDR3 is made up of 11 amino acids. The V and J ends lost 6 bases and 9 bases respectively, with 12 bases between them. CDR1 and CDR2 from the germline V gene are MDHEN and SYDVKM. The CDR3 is CASRSGTGQYF. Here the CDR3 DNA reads TGTGCCAGCAGATCCGGGACGGGGCAGTACTTC.

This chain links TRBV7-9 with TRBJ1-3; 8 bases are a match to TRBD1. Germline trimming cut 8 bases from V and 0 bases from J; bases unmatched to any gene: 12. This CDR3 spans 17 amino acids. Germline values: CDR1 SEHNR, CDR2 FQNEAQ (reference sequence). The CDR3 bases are TGTGCCAGCGAATTCCCGGGACAGGCCATCTCTGGAAACACCATATATTTT. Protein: CASEFPGQAISGNTIYF.

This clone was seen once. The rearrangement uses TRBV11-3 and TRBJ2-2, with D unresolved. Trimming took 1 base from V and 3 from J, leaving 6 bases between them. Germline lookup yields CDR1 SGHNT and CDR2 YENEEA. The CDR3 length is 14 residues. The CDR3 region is CASSLVGDTGELFF. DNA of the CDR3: TGTGCCAGCAGCTTAGTGGGCGACACCGGGGAGCTGTTTTTT.

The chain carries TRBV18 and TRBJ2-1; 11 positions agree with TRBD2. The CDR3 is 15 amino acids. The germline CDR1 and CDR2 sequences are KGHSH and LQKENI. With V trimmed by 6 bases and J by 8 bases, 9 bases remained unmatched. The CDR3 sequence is CASSSLAGVSDEQFF. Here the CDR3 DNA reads TGTGCCAGCTCCTCACTAGCGGGAGTAAGCGATGAGCAGTTCTTC.

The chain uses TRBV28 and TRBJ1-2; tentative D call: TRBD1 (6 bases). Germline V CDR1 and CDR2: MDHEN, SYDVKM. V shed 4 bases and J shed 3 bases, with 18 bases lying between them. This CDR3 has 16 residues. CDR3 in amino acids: CASSSGGSGRDYGYTF. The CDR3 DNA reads TGTGCCAGCAGTTCCGGGGGCTCAGGGAGGGACTATGGCTACACCTTC.

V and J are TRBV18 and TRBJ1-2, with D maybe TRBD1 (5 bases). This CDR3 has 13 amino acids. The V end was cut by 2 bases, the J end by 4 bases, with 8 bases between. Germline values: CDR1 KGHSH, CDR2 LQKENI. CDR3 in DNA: TGTGCCAGCTCACCAGGGGACGGCTATGGCTACACCTTC. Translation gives CASSPGDGYGYTF. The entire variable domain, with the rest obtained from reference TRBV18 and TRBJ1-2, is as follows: NAGVMQNPRHLVRRRGQEARLRCSPMKGHSHVYWYRQLPEEGLKFMVYLQKENIIDESGMPKERFSAEFPKEGPSILRIQQVVRGDSAAYFCASSPGDGYGYTFGSGTRLTVV.

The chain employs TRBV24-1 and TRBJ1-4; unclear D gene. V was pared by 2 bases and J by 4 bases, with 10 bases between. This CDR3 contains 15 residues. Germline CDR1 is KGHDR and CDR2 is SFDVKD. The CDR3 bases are TGTGCCACCAGTGATTCGGCCAGCAATAATGAAAAACTGTTTTTT. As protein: CATSDSASNNEKLFF.

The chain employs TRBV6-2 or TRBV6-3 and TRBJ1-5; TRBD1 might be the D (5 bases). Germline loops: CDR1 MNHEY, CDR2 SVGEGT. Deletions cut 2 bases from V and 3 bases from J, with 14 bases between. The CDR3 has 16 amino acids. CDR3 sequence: CASSYPGAGNNQPQHF. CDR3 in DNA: TGTGCCAGCAGTTACCCCGGGGCAGGGAACAATCAGCCCCAGCATTTT.

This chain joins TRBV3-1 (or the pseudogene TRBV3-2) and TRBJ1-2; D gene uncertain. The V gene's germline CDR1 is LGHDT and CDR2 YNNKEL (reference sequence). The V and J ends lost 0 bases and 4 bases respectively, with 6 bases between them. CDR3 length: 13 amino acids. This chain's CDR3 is CASSQDQVYGYTF. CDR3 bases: TGTGCCAGCAGCCAAGACCAGGTCTATGGCTACACCTTC.

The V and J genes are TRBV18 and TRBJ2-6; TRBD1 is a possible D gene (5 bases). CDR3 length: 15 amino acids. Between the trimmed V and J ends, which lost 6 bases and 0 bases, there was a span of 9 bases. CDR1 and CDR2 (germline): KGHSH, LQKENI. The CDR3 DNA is TGTGCCAGCTCCCAGGACAACTCTGGGGCCAACGTCCTGACTTTC. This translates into CASSQDNSGANVLTF.

As DNA, the CDR3 is TGTGCCACCACAGCGGCGGCAGAGTATGAAAAACTGTTTTTT. Protein: CATTAAAEYEKLFF. This chain joins TRBV28 and TRBJ1-4; D gene uncertain. CDR3 length: 14 residues. V was clipped by 10 bases and J by 6 bases, with 18 bases between them. Germline V CDR1 and CDR2: MDHEN, SYDVKM.

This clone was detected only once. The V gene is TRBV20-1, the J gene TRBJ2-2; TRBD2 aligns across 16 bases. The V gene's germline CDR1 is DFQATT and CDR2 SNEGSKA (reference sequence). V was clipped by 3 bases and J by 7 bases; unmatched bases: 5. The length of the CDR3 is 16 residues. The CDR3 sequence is CSASIGTSGRGGELFF. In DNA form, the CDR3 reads TGCAGTGCTAGTATTGGGACTAGCGGGAGGGGCGGGGAGCTGTTTTTT.

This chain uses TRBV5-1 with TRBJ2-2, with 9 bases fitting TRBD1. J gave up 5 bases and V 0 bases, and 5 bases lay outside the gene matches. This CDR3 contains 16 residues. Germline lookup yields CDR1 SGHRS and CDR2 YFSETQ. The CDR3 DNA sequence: TGCGCCAGCAGCTTGGGGCCTGGACAGGGGACCGGGGAGCTGTTTTTT. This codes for CASSLGPGQGTGELFF.

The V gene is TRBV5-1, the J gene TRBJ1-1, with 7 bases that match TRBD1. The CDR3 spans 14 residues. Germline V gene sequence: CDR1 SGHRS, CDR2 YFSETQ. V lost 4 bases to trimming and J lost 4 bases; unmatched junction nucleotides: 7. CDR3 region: CASSGGQVGTEAFF. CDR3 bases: TGCGCCAGCAGCGGCGGACAGGTCGGCACTGAAGCTTTCTTT. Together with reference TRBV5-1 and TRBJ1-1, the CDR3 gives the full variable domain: KAGVTQTPRYLIKTRGQQVTLSCSPISGHRSVSWYQQTPGQGLQFLFEYFSETQRNKGNFPGRFSGRQFSNSRSEMNVSTLELGDSALYLCASSGGQVGTEAFFGQGTRLTVV.